The following is a T cell receptor beta chain sequence with its context. Its antigen is unknown. This sample was included in a study of cytomegalovirus exposure and HLA in healthy donors. The PCR was carried out with 60 Vbeta primers and 13 Jbeta primers. Here immunoSEQ multiplex PCR was the method, and the copy in TCRdb shows in-frame clones only, minus some. The repertoire includes about 100,000 clones, about 70% of them detected once, and approximately 14% sits in the top ten. Regarding the study as a whole: Highest at DRB1 and lowest at HLA-C, TCR association rates differed among HLA loci in a later analysis.

The CDR3 length is 13 residues. The V end lost 0 bases, the J end lost 8 bases, and 11 bases lay between the germline ends. Germline V CDR1 and CDR2: SGHNT, YYREEE (reference sequence). The sequence came from an older woman in good health and CMV-seropositive. This chain connects TRBV5-4 to TRBJ1-2, with a weak D call TRBD1 (5 bases). Specimen: PBMCs. The chain's CDR3 is CASSLGQTGGYTF. CDR3 nucleotide sequence: TGTGCCAGCAGCTTGGGACAGACCGGGGGCTACACCTTC.